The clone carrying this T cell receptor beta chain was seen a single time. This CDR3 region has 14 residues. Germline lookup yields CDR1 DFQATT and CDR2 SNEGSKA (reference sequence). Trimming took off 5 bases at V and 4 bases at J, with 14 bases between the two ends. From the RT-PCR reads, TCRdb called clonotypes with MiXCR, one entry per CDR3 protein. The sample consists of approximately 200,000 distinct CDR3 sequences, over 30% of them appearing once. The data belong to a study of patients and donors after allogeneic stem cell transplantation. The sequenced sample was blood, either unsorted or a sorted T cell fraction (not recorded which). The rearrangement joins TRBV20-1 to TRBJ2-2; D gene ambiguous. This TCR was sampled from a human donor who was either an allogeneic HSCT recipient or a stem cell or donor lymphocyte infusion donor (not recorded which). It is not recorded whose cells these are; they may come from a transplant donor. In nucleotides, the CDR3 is TGCAGTGCTGCGCCGTTGGACCGCACCGGGGAGCTGTTTTTT. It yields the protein CSAAPLDRTGELFF.